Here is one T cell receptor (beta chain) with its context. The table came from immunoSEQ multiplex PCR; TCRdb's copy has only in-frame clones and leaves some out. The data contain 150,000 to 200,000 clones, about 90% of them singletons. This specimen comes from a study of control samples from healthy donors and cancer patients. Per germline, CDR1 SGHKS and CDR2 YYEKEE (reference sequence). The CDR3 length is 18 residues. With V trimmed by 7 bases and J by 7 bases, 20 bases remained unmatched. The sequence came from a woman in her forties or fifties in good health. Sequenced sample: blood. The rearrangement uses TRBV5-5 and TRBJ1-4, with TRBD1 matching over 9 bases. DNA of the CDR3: TGTGCCAGCGAGAAACAGGGGGCGTACCGTGGACGTGGTGAAAAACTGTTTTTT. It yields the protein CASEKQGAYRGRGEKLFF.